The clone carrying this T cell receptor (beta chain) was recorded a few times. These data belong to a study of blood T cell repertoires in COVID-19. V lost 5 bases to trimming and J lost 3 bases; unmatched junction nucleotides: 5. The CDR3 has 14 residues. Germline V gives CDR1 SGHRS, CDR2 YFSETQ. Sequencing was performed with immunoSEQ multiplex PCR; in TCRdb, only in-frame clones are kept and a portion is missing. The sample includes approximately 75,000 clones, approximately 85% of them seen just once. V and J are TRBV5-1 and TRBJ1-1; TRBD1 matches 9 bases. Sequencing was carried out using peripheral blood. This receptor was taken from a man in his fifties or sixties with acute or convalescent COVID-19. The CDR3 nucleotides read TGCGCCAGCAGATTACAGGGGGCGGACACTGAAGCTTTCTTT. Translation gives CASRLQGADTEAFF.